This entry lists 6 T cell receptor beta chains sequenced from one sample in a study of identifying expanded T cells in peripheral blood. Using immunoSEQ multiplex PCR, the repertoire was profiled, and TCRdb retains in-frame clones only, with some absent. The data show 90,000 or so clones, more than 70% seen once. The sample comprised blood. The receptors shown here come from a person between 18 and 75 years old in good health.

The chain uses TRBV5-1 and TRBJ2-2; D ambiguous. The V end lost 2 bases, the J end lost 1 base, and 3 bases lay between the germline ends. CDR3 length equals 13 residues. CDR1 SGHRS and CDR2 YFSETQ come from the germline V gene. The CDR3 spells CASSFGNTGELFF. DNA of the CDR3: TGCGCCAGCAGCTTTGGGAACACCGGGGAGCTGTTTTTT.

The chain carries TRBV9 and TRBJ2-1; 9 bases align to TRBD1. J was trimmed by 3 bases and V by 3 bases; bases with no gene match: 13. The CDR3 consists of 18 residues. Germline CDR1 and CDR2: SGDLS and YYNGEE. DNA for the CDR3: TGTGCCAGCAGCGGACCGGGACAGGGACGGGGGGACTACAATGAGCAGTTCTTC. Encoded protein: CASSGPGQGRGDYNEQFF. Looking up the rest from reference TRBV9 and TRBJ2-1 gives the full variable domain: DSGVTQTPKHLITATGQRVTLRCSPRSGDLSVYWYQQSLDQGLQFLIQYYNGEERAKGNILERFSAQQFPDLHSELNLSSLELGDSALYFCASSGPGQGRGDYNEQFFGPGTRLTVL.

The chain carries TRBV7-2 and TRBJ2-3; TRBD2 agrees at 11 bases. The CDR3 totals 16 residues. With V trimmed by 5 bases and J by 9 bases, 13 bases remained unmatched. Per the germline V gene, CDR1 is SGHTA and CDR2 is FQGNSA. The CDR3 region has the DNA TGTGCCAGCAGCGGCGGGGCTAGCGGGGGGAGTGGGACGCAGTATTTT. Encoded protein: CASSGGASGGSGTQYF.

V usage is TRBV5-8 and J usage is TRBJ1-1; perhaps TRBD1 as D (6 bases). The V gene's germline CDR1 is SGHTS and CDR2 YDEGEE. Trimming took off 4 bases at V and 4 bases at J, with 11 bases between the two ends. The CDR3 sequence is 13 residues long. The CDR3 reads CASSHRVVTEAFF. Written as DNA, the CDR3 is TGTGCCAGCAGCCACAGGGTGGTCACTGAAGCTTTCTTT.

The V gene is TRBV7-9, the J gene TRBJ1-1, with 8 bases that match TRBD1. The CDR3 extends over 17 amino acids. Germline CDR1 is SEHNR and CDR2 is FQNEAQ (reference sequence). V lost 5 bases and J lost 0; bases outside the gene matches: 11. For the CDR3, the DNA is TGTGCCAGCAGCCATCGGACAGGGTCGGGACTGAACACTGAAGCTTTCTTT. This encodes CASSHRTGSGLNTEAFF.

The chain employs TRBV11-2 and TRBJ1-6; D may be TRBD1 (6 bases). The V and J ends lost 1 base and 9 bases respectively, with 19 bases between them. From germline, CDR1 is SGHAT and CDR2 FQNNGV. This CDR3 is 17 amino acids long. CDR3 region: CASSLGGIGRGSSPLHF. For the CDR3, the DNA is TGTGCCAGCAGCTTAGGTGGCATTGGCAGGGGTAGTTCACCCCTCCACTTT.